The 13 T cell receptor beta chains below were found in one sample sequenced in a study of vaccination effects on CD4 cells after COVID-19. Measured with immunoSEQ multiplex PCR; TCRdb has only the in-frame clones, and not every one. This sample yields roughly 51,000 clones, of which over 60% are seen a single time; under 7% belongs to the top ten. The antigens these receptors bind are not known. Researchers isolated CD4+ T cells once approximately eleven days of culture had elapsed. Infection with SARS-CoV-2 occurred in the person between March and December 2020, and PCR confirmed it. The vaccine given was either BNT162b2 or mRNA-1273, in two doses. The sequences come from CD4+ T cells from PBMCs cultured without peptide, collected after COVID-19 vaccination. These receptors were obtained from a human donor who had a prior SARS-CoV-2 infection.

The table lists this clone with a few counts. The chain recombines TRBV5-1 with TRBJ2-1; D not certain. CDR3 length equals 12 residues. Germline-derived CDR1 and CDR2 are SGHRS and YFSETQ. V lost 5 bases to trimming and J lost 8 bases, with 11 bases between them. In DNA form, the CDR3 reads TGCGCCAGCAGGAGCAGGCGACATGAGCAGTTCTTC. The encoded protein is CASRSRRHEQFF.

This clone turned up a few times. The chain combines TRBV5-4 with TRBJ2-7, with TRBD2 matching 8 bases. Trimming took 0 bases from V and 11 from J; bases not matched to a gene: 7. CDR1 and CDR2 from the germline V gene are SGHNT and YYREEE (reference sequence). This CDR3 comprises 13 residues. The CDR3 protein is CASSLGASGWEYF. The CDR3 nucleotides read TGTGCCAGCAGCTTGGGGGCTAGCGGGTGGGAGTACTTC.

The genes are TRBV2 and TRBJ1-5, with 11 bases fitting TRBD1. The CDR3 extends over 15 amino acids. Looked up from germline, CDR1 is SNHLY and CDR2 is FYNNEI. The ends lost 7 bases at V and 1 base at J; junction bases unmatched: 3. The CDR3 spells CASKDRGLSNQPQHF. As DNA, the CDR3 is TGTGCCAGCAAGGACAGGGGGCTGAGCAATCAGCCCCAGCATTTT.

The chain is built from TRBV5-1 and TRBJ1-5; 9 bases map to TRBD1. The germline V gene encodes CDR1 SGHRS and CDR2 YFSETQ. The length of the CDR3 is 15 residues. The V and J ends lost 0 bases and 4 bases, in that order; junction bases with no gene match: 2. CDR3 protein: CASSLDGQGNQPQHF. DNA of the CDR3: TGCGCCAGCAGCTTGGACGGACAGGGGAATCAGCCCCAGCATTTT.

V and J are TRBV29-1 and TRBJ2-5; TRBD1 aligns across 8 bases. V was pared by 2 bases and J by 2 bases, with 1 base of the junction left unmatched. This CDR3 has 13 residues. Per germline, CDR1 SQVTM and CDR2 ANQGSEA. CDR3 DNA sequence: TGCAGCGTTGAAACAGGGGGTCAAGAGACCCAGTACTTC. Translating it yields CSVETGGQETQYF.

The chain employs TRBV7-2 and TRBJ2-1, with unresolved D. CDR3 size: 14 residues. Between the trimmed V and J ends, which lost 1 base and 6 bases, there was a span of 10 bases. Germline-derived CDR1 and CDR2 are SGHTA and FQGNSA. CDR3 sequence: CASSLDPSLNEQFF. The CDR3 coding sequence is TGTGCCAGCAGCTTAGACCCCAGCCTCAATGAGCAGTTCTTC.

The V and J genes are TRBV6-6 and TRBJ1-1, with a weak D call TRBD1 (5 bases). The CDR3 has 14 amino acids. Germline CDR1 MNHNY, CDR2 SVGAGI (reference sequence). The V end lost 2 bases, the J end lost 5 bases, and 12 bases lay between the germline ends. CDR3 nucleotide sequence: TGTGCCAGCAGTTACGGAGGGGTAGGGACTGAAGCTTTCTTT. This translates into CASSYGGVGTEAFF.

The chain recombines TRBV2 with TRBJ2-5; TRBD2 matches 9 bases. The CDR3 has 14 residues. CDR1 and CDR2 from the germline V gene are SNHLY and FYNNEI. Unmatched junction bases numbered 8, after V lost 7 bases and J lost 5 bases. CDR3 DNA: TGTGCCAGCACCGGGACTAGCCCCCGTGAGACCCAGTACTTC. Residues: CASTGTSPRETQYF.

This clone was detected a few times. The V gene is TRBV9, the J gene TRBJ1-6, with 9 bases matching TRBD1. V gave up 3 bases and J gave up 7 bases; unmatched junction bases: 14. The CDR3 has 18 residues. Germline CDR1 reads SGDLS; CDR2 reads YYNGEE. The CDR3 loop reads CASSDPSGGGQGNSPLHF. For the CDR3, the DNA is TGTGCCAGCAGCGACCCCAGCGGCGGAGGACAGGGGAATTCACCCCTCCACTTT.

V is TRBV5-1 and J is TRBJ1-4, with D tentatively TRBD1 (5 bases). With 4 bases removed from V and 0 bases from J, the gap between germline ends came to 13 bases. This CDR3 has 16 residues. Germline loops: CDR1 SGHRS, CDR2 YFSETQ. The CDR3 is CASSAVGPPTNEKLFF. CDR3 nucleotide sequence: TGCGCCAGCAGCGCGGTGGGACCTCCAACTAATGAAAAACTGTTTTTT.

The chain carries TRBV19 and TRBJ2-5; 7 bases match TRBD1. The length of the CDR3 is 15 residues. Germline CDR1 LNHDA, CDR2 SQIVND (reference sequence). J lost 1 base, V lost 0 bases, and 2 bases had no gene match. CDR3 bases: TGTGCCAGTAGTATAGAAGGGGGCCCCCAAGAGACCCAGTACTTC. The encoded protein is CASSIEGGPQETQYF.

The gene calls are TRBV9 and TRBJ2-3, with D possibly TRBD1 on 6 matching bases. The CDR3 spans 15 residues. V gave up 1 base and J gave up 3 bases, with 12 bases separating them. Germline CDR1 SGDLS, CDR2 YYNGEE. The CDR3 coding sequence is TGTGCCAGCAGCGTATCGCCACAGGGAACAGATACGCAGTATTTT. Its translation is CASSVSPQGTDTQYF.

The rearrangement uses TRBV6-5 and TRBJ1-5; D ambiguous. Germline values: CDR1 MNHEY, CDR2 SVGAGI. V shed 4 bases and J shed 5 bases, with 9 bases lying between them. This CDR3 has 13 residues. CDR3 sequence: CASSSSWDQPQHF. The CDR3 bases are TGTGCCAGCAGTTCTAGTTGGGATCAGCCCCAGCATTTT.